The 18 T cell receptor beta chains listed next were all sequenced from one sample in a study of persistence of HIV-infected CD4 T cells. This was the immunoSEQ version 4 assay in survey mode. Sequencing used immunoSEQ multiplex PCR; TCRdb keeps in-frame clones, though not all of them. The sample has roughly 30,000 clones; 78% are singletons. These TCRs' antigens remain unknown. Cells were stimulated with CMV-infected fibroblast lysates at roughly 9.1 ug/mL. Memory cells lacking CD40L and CD69 with high CD45RO were sorted. This sample comprised CD4+ T cells sorted from PBMCs after 18-hour stimulation, obtained from a patient who received antiretroviral therapy. The receptors derive from an adult woman with HIV who was CMV-seropositive.

J is TRBJ1-3 and V is TRBV7-7; maybe TRBD1 (5 bases). Trimming cost V 1 base and J 1 base, with 8 bases left between them. Germline V CDR1 and CDR2: SSHAT, FNYEAQ (reference sequence). The CDR3 is made up of 15 amino acids. The CDR3 bases are TGTGCCAGCAGCTTAGACGGGGGTTCTGGAAACACCATATATTTT. Its protein product is CASSLDGGSGNTIYF.

The J gene is TRBJ2-6, the V gene TRBV6-2 or TRBV6-3, with a possible D match to TRBD1 (5 bases). Trimming left V 4 bases short and J 11 bases short, with 21 bases between. CDR3 length: 16 residues. The germline V gene has CDR1 MNHEY and CDR2 SVGEGT. CDR3 protein: CASSLSDPTATDVLTF. The CDR3 bases are TGTGCCAGCAGTTTATCGGACCCGACAGCGACCGACGTCCTGACTTTC.

The chain is built from TRBV4-1 and TRBJ2-2; D might be TRBD1 or TRBD2, each matching 6 bases. There are 14 residues in the CDR3. CDR1 and CDR2 (germline): MGHRA, YSYEKL. Trimming pared 6 bases from V and 0 bases from J, leaving 8 bases between. The chain's CDR3 is CASRGGTNTGELFF. CDR3 nucleotide sequence: TGCGCCAGCAGAGGGGGGACGAACACCGGGGAGCTGTTTTTT.

The CDR3 reads CASSLSGGPFGNQPQHF. CDR3 coding DNA: TGTGCCAGCAGCTTATCCGGGGGACCGTTTGGCAATCAGCCCCAGCATTTT. The chain couples TRBV7-2 to TRBJ1-5; D possibly corresponds to TRBD1 (5 bases). Deletions cut 2 bases from V and 2 bases from J, with 16 bases between. The CDR3 extends over 17 amino acids. The V gene's germline CDR1 is SGHTA and CDR2 FQGNSA.

This chain joins TRBV9 and TRBJ2-3; unclear D gene. This CDR3 is 15 amino acids long. CDR1 and CDR2 (germline): SGDLS, YYNGEE. V lost 0 bases and J 2 bases, leaving 10 bases between the germline ends. CDR3 residues: CASSVARANTDTQYF. The CDR3 DNA sequence: TGTGCCAGCAGCGTAGCCAGAGCCAACACAGATACGCAGTATTTT.

This clone is a singleton in its sample. This CDR3 is also generated by other DNA sequences in the sample. The chain is built from TRBV5-1 and TRBJ1-1, with D perhaps matching TRBD1 (5 bases). Germline V gene lookup returns CDR1 SGHRS and CDR2 YFSETQ. Trimming cost V 4 bases and J 1 base, with 8 bases left between them. This CDR3 contains 13 residues. The CDR3 region is CASSRTGNTEAFF. DNA of the CDR3: TGCGCCAGCAGCCGAACAGGGAACACTGAAGCTTTCTTT.

The chain recombines TRBV6-1 with TRBJ1-4; D unclear. The CDR3 totals 15 residues. Germline CDR1 is MNHNS and CDR2 is SASEGT. V gave up 5 bases and J gave up 3 bases, with 13 bases separating them. In DNA, the CDR3 is TGTGCCAGCAGTACGGGTTCCCTGGCTAATGAAAAACTGTTTTTT. Translation: CASSTGSLANEKLFF.

This chain links TRBV4-2 with TRBJ1-1; D is possibly TRBD1 (6 bases). Germline CDR1 is LGHNA and CDR2 is YNFKEQ. The CDR3 loop spans 13 amino acids. Trimming cost V 4 bases and J 1 base, with 7 bases left between them. The DNA for the CDR3 is TGTGCCAGCAGCCTCAGGGGGAACACTGAAGCTTTCTTT. Its protein product is CASSLRGNTEAFF.

This chain uses TRBV27 with TRBJ1-6, with D unresolved. This CDR3 contains 16 residues. Trimming left V 3 bases short and J 7 bases short, with 16 bases between. Germline V gene sequence: CDR1 MNHEY, CDR2 SMNVEV (reference sequence). CDR3 in DNA: TGTGCCAGCAGTTTCCGGACTGTCTCGGAAAATTCACCCCTCCACTTT. This codes for CASSFRTVSENSPLHF.

J is TRBJ1-3 and V is TRBV7-8; D is undetermined. V was shortened by 3 bases and J by 3 bases, with 12 bases between the two germline ends. This CDR3 has 15 amino acids. Germline values: CDR1 SGHVS, CDR2 FQNEAQ. The CDR3, as DNA: TGTGCCAGCAGCTTGGGCGGGTTCGGTGGAAACACCATATATTTT. It yields the protein CASSLGGFGGNTIYF.

This chain uses TRBV2 with TRBJ1-5; 8 nucleotides agree with TRBD1. The germline V gene encodes CDR1 SNHLY and CDR2 FYNNEI. The CDR3 is 15 amino acids. The V segment lost 4 bases and the J segment 3 bases; nucleotides outside the gene matches: 5. The CDR3 DNA is TGTGCCAGCAGTGTCGGACAGGGTCCCAATCAGCCCCAGCATTTT. Translation gives CASSVGQGPNQPQHF.

The rearrangement joins TRBV7-2 to TRBJ1-2; D unclear. Trimming left V 0 bases short and J 4 bases short, with 9 bases between. Germline values: CDR1 SGHTA, CDR2 FQGNSA. The CDR3 sequence is 14 residues long. The CDR3 DNA sequence: TGTGCCAGCAGCTTAGCCGGGGAATTCTATGGCTACACCTTC. Encoded protein: CASSLAGEFYGYTF.

The gene calls are TRBV4-1 and TRBJ2-1; 11 bases align to TRBD1. The germline V gene has CDR1 MGHRA and CDR2 YSYEKL. V shed 4 bases and J 4 bases; nucleotides not matched to a gene: 6. The CDR3 has 16 amino acids. The CDR3 spells CASSLLDRGLYNEQFF. The CDR3 region has the DNA TGCGCCAGCAGCCTCCTGGACAGGGGGCTTTACAATGAGCAGTTCTTC.

This sequence joins TRBV19 and TRBJ2-2; tentative D call: TRBD1 (6 bases). V lost 7 bases and J 4 bases, leaving 10 bases between the germline ends. Germline lookup yields CDR1 LNHDA and CDR2 SQIVND (reference sequence). The CDR3 covers 13 residues. CDR3 bases: TGTGCCAGTAATCTCAGGGGCACCGGGGAGCTGTTTTTT. The encoded protein is CASNLRGTGELFF.

Points on this clone: The sample holds other DNA sequences that translate to the same CDR3. The chain combines TRBV5-1 with TRBJ2-3; D might be TRBD1 (8 bases). This CDR3 is built from 15 residues. CDR1 is SGHRS and CDR2 is YFSETQ in the germline V gene. V lost 2 bases, J lost 3 bases, and 13 bases lay in between. Here the CDR3 DNA reads TGCGCCAGCAGCTTAGACAGGGGAGGGACAGATACGCAGTATTTT. Protein sequence: CASSLDRGGTDTQYF.

CDR3 sequence: CASSLGPGGPVDTQYF. For the CDR3, the DNA is TGTGCCAGCAGTCTTGGACCCGGGGGGCCAGTAGATACGCAGTATTTT. The chain combines TRBV7-9 with TRBJ2-3; D is perhaps TRBD2 (7 bases). Germline CDR1 reads SEHNR; CDR2 reads FQNEAQ (reference sequence). The CDR3 length is 16 residues. Trimming took 6 bases from V and 5 from J, leaving 21 bases between them.

V is TRBV19 and J is TRBJ2-3; D gene ambiguous. There are 13 residues in the CDR3. V lost 3 bases and J 7 bases, leaving 11 bases between the germline ends. The germline gives CDR1 LNHDA, CDR2 SQIVND (reference sequence). In DNA, the CDR3 is TGTGCCAGTAGTATGGCCAGCGTCAATACGCAGTATTTT. Its protein product is CASSMASVNTQYF. Looking up the rest from reference TRBV19 and TRBJ2-3 gives the full variable domain: DGGITQSPKYLFRKEGQNVTLSCEQNLNHDAMYWYRQDPGQGLRLIYYSQIVNDFQKGDIAEGYSVSREKKESFPLTVTSAQKNPTAFYLCASSMASVNTQYFGPGTRLTVL.

This clone appeared a single time. The V and J genes are TRBV2 and TRBJ2-7; 12 bases map to TRBD1. Germline CDR1 reads SNHLY; CDR2 reads FYNNEI. Trimming at V came to 6 bases and at J to 3 bases, leaving 3 bases not matched to a gene. The CDR3 runs to 14 residues. Here the CDR3 reads CASSRDRGHYEQYV. CDR3 bases: TGTGCCAGCAGCCGGGACAGGGGGCACTACGAGCAGTACGTC.